The 27 T cell receptor beta chains presented below share a single source sample, sequenced in a study of tumor-infiltrating lymphocytes in primary liver carcinoma. RNA was extracted from whole blood without cell sorting, alongside germline DNA. From around 530 ng of total RNA, TCR beta-specific cDNA was reverse-transcribed using a constant-region primer. Libraries for TCR beta were built through three nested multiplex PCR rounds, which together made up a slightly modified ARM-PCR procedure. The two initial PCR rounds, around 10 cycles each, used TRBV1-TRBV30 forward and C-beta reverse primers. In TCRdb, the multiplex PCR reads were re-called with MiXCR into one record per CDR3 protein. The sample includes hundreds of thousands of distinct CDR3 sequences, 50% to 75% seen only once; the top ten take about 15%. Material: peripheral blood. These receptors originate from a woman younger than 45 with primary liver carcinoma and hepatitis B virus infection.

There are many counts of this clonotype. This chain links TRBV11-2 with TRBJ2-7; either TRBD1 or TRBD2 may supply D (6 bases each). The CDR3 is made up of 13 amino acids. The germline CDR1 and CDR2 sequences are SGHAT and FQNNGV. Trimming removed 1 base at V and 6 bases at J, with 10 bases between. This CDR3 reads CASSLAGAGEQYF. DNA for the CDR3: TGTGCCAGCAGCTTAGCGGGGGCAGGCGAGCAGTACTTC.

DNA for the CDR3: TGTGCCAGCAGTTACTCGGGGGGCAGGTTTGGCTACACCTTC. Translation: CASSYSGGRFGYTF. This chain connects TRBV6-5 to TRBJ1-2; perhaps TRBD1 as D (6 bases). Germline V gives CDR1 MNHEY, CDR2 SVGAGI. CDR3 length equals 14 residues. V was cut by 0 bases and J by 7 bases, with 12 bases left in between.

This clonotype was detected only once. A junction end diverges from the germline sequence, so it may reflect a read error. The rearrangement uses TRBV28 and TRBJ2-5, with 8 bases that match TRBD2. CDR1 MDHEN and CDR2 SYDVKM come from the germline V gene. The CDR3 runs 14 residues. CDR3 region: CASSPGGTQEAQYF. As DNA, the CDR3 is TGTGCCAGCAGTCCGGGGGGGACCCAAGAGGCCCAGTACTTC.

As regards this clonotype: It may be a read error: a sequence one base away is much more abundant. V usage is TRBV29-1 and J usage is TRBJ2-5, with a weak D call TRBD2 (5 bases). Germline CDR1 is SQVTM and CDR2 is ANQGSEA. V was cut by 7 bases and J by 4 bases, with 25 bases left in between. The CDR3 is 16 amino acids. For the CDR3, the DNA is TGCAGCGACCATTATCTGGGGAGCGGAGGTGCAGAGACCCAGTACTTC. Amino acids: CSDHYLGSGGAETQYF.

This clonotype was observed once. Possible read error: a much larger clone is one base away. The chain employs TRBV6-5 and TRBJ2-1, with 9 bases that match TRBD2. CDR1 is MNHEY and CDR2 is SVGAGI in the germline V gene. The CDR3 sequence is 16 residues long. DNA for the CDR3: TGTGCCAGCAGTTGGGGAGCGGGAGGCGGGTACAATGGGCAGTTCTTC. This codes for CASSWGAGGGYNGQFF.

In regard to this clonotype: A much larger clone sits a single nucleotide away, making a read error possible. The V gene is TRBV29-1, the J gene TRBJ2-5, with D possibly TRBD1 on 6 matching bases. Germline CDR1 and CDR2: SQVTM and ANQGSEA. The CDR3 totals 13 residues. The CDR3 DNA sequence: TGCAGCGTTATCGGCAGGGGTTTGGAGACCGAGTACTTC. Its protein product is CSVIGRGLETEYF.

This chain joins TRBV7-8 and TRBJ2-3; no definite D call. Germline V gives CDR1 SGHVS, CDR2 FQNEAQ. Trimming pared 3 bases from V and 6 bases from J, leaving 10 bases between. This CDR3 spans 13 amino acids. CDR3: CASSFNQMDTQYF. Written as DNA, the CDR3 is TGTGCCAGCAGCTTTAATCAAATGGATACGCAGTATTTT.

The chain carries TRBV7-9 and TRBJ2-1; 11 bases agree with TRBD2. This CDR3 has 15 residues. V trimming: 3 bases; J trimming: 6 bases; junction bases outside the gene matches: 4. Germline assignment: CDR1 SEHNR and CDR2 FQNEAQ (reference sequence). This CDR3 reads CASSLGTSGSNEQFF. The CDR3 region has the DNA TGTGCCAGCAGCTTGGGGACTAGCGGCTCCAATGAGCAGTTCTTC.

The J gene is TRBJ1-4, the V gene TRBV4-1, with 10 bases aligning to TRBD1. CDR3 length: 19 residues. The germline V gene encodes CDR1 MGHRA and CDR2 YSYEKL. J was trimmed by 6 bases and V by 2 bases; bases with no gene match: 15. CDR3 nucleotide sequence: TGCGCCAGCAGCCAACCGGGACAGGGGACGCGTAGTGTGGATGAAAAACTGTTTTTT. This encodes CASSQPGQGTRSVDEKLFF.

Of note for this clonotype: A much bigger clone sits one base away, suggesting this may be a read error. The V and J genes are TRBV11-2 and TRBJ2-5; 7 bases line up with TRBD2. In germline, CDR1 is SGHAT, CDR2 FQNNGV. The CDR3 totals 14 residues. The CDR3 DNA reads as TGTGCCAGCAACTTAGATTTCGGGGGGGAGACCCAGTACTTC. Translating gives CASNLDFGGETQYF.

A word on this clonotype: The germline gene is not matched at one end of the junction; a read error may be the cause. The V call is TRBV6-2 or TRBV6-3, the J call TRBJ2-6, with 7 bases matching TRBD1. This CDR3 contains 16 residues. Germline loops: CDR1 MNHEY, CDR2 SVGEGT. The CDR3 DNA follows: TGTACCAGCAGCCGACAGGGATCCTCTGGGGCCAACGTCCTGACTTTC. This codes for CTSSRQGSSGANVLTF.

This clonotype has just a few counts. The chain recombines TRBV6-1 with TRBJ1-5, with a tentative D call TRBD1 (5 bases). Germline V gene lookup returns CDR1 MNHNS and CDR2 SASEGT. The CDR3 consists of 15 residues. V was shortened by 4 bases and J by 1 base, with 11 bases between the two germline ends. The CDR3 DNA reads TGTGCCAGCAGTGCTTCAGGGTCAAGCAATCAGCCCCAGCATTTT. This encodes CASSASGSSNQPQHF.

The chain carries TRBV7-9 and TRBJ2-1; D is uncertain. Germline V CDR1 and CDR2: SEHNR, FQNEAQ (reference sequence). Trimming left V 5 bases short and J 6 bases short, with 8 bases between. The CDR3 spans 12 residues. CDR3 sequence (DNA): TGTGCCAGCAGCCCAATCTTCAATGAGCAGTTCTTC. Protein: CASSPIFNEQFF.

This clonotype was counted ten times or more. In DNA form, the CDR3 reads TGCGCCAGCAGCCTTAATACGGGAACTCTTCATGAGCAGTTCTTC. It yields the protein CASSLNTGTLHEQFF. This rearrangement joins TRBV4-1 to TRBJ2-1; tentative D call: TRBD2 (5 bases). Trimming left V 4 bases short and J 8 bases short, with 18 bases between. CDR1 and CDR2 (germline): MGHRA, YSYEKL. The CDR3 has 15 residues.

To note about this clonotype: Just one base apart from a much larger clone, this may be a read error. The V and J genes are TRBV12-3 or TRBV12-4 and TRBJ2-1; perhaps TRBD2 as D (6 bases). V was clipped by 7 bases and J by 5 bases, with 18 bases between them. The CDR3 runs 15 residues. The CDR3 DNA is TGTGCCAGCACTCGCGCGGGGAACACGGACAATGAGCAGTTCTTC. It translates to CASTRAGNTDNEQFF.

A word on this clonotype: This may stem from a read error, because a much larger clone lies one nucleotide away. The chain recombines TRBV12-3 or TRBV12-4 with TRBJ2-3; D is unclear. Deletions cut 5 bases from V and 4 bases from J, with 13 bases between. The CDR3 consists of 14 residues. The CDR3 DNA sequence: TGTGCCAGCAGTCTTCCATCAACCCCAGATACGCAGTATTTT. Protein sequence: CASSLPSTPDTQYF.

Concerning this clonotype: A much bigger clone sits one base away, suggesting this may be a read error. The rearrangement links TRBV29-1 to TRBJ1-2, with D tentatively TRBD1 (5 bases). V was trimmed by 4 bases and J by 8 bases, leaving 17 bases between them. Germline CDR1 SQVTM, CDR2 ANQGSEA. There are 13 residues in the CDR3. The CDR3 bases are TGCAGCGTTGCCCTAACAAGGGGCGGAGGCTACACCTTC. As protein: CSVALTRGGGYTF.

The V and J genes are TRBV23-1 and TRBJ2-7; no reliable D call. TRBV23-1 is an ORF for which the function is uncertain. This CDR3 has 17 amino acids. Trimming removed 7 bases from V and 3 bases from J, with 25 bases in between. The CDR3 region is CASIPPPRQPELYEQYF. The CDR3 DNA is TGCGCCAGCATCCCCCCTCCCCGGCAGCCCGAGCTCTACGAGCAGTACTTC.

This chain links TRBV4-3 with TRBJ2-3; D is perhaps TRBD2 (5 bases). Trimming took 4 bases from V and 8 from J, leaving 22 bases between them. The CDR3 is made up of 16 amino acids. Germline V gene sequence: CDR1 LGHNA, CDR2 YSLEER. The CDR3 here is CASSPFGPDLGSTQYF. The CDR3 region has the DNA TGCGCCAGCAGCCCCTTTGGACCGGACCTGGGGAGTACGCAGTATTTT.

Many counts were recorded for this clonotype. V is TRBV11-3 and J is TRBJ2-5; 12 bases match TRBD2. This CDR3 comprises 16 residues. V lost 0 bases to trimming and J lost 6 bases; unmatched junction nucleotides: 5. CDR1 SGHNT and CDR2 YENEEA come from the germline V gene. The CDR3 region has the DNA TGTGCCAGCAGCTTAGATGGACTAGCGGGATGGCAGACCCAGTACTTC. Its protein is CASSLDGLAGWQTQYF.

As for this clonotype: At one end the junction does not follow the germline gene, possibly because of a read error. The chain carries TRBV6-5 and TRBJ1-5; 9 bases align to TRBD1. Per germline, CDR1 MNHEY and CDR2 SVGAGI. CDR3 length equals 17 residues. In DNA, the CDR3 is TGTGCCGGCAGTGCCCCGACAGGGGGACGGTCCAATCAGCCCCAGCATTTT. Amino acids: CAGSAPTGGRSNQPQHF.

This clonotype occurred a few times. The CDR3 loop is CASSPGYNQPQHF. DNA for the CDR3: TGTGCCAGCAGTCCAGGGTACAATCAGCCCCAGCATTTT. The gene calls are TRBV28 and TRBJ1-5; D is perhaps TRBD1 (5 bases). Germline lookup yields CDR1 MDHEN and CDR2 SYDVKM. V lost 5 bases, J lost 3 bases, and 8 bases lay in between. This CDR3 is 13 amino acids long.

Worth noting for this clonotype: The CDR3 does not close with the conserved phenylalanine or tryptophan, likely indicating a read error. In DNA form, the CDR3 reads TGTGCCAGCAGCTCGACGAGTCAGGGAGTCGAGCAGTACTAC. Protein sequence: CASSSTSQGVEQYY. The chain is built from TRBV11-2 and TRBJ2-7, with D perhaps TRBD1 or TRBD2 (5 bases each). The CDR3 runs 14 residues. Germline values: CDR1 SGHAT, CDR2 FQNNGV. Trimming took 4 bases from V and 6 from J, leaving 16 bases between them.

This clonotype was seen ten or more times. The rearrangement joins TRBV12-5 to TRBJ2-1; 7 bases are shared with TRBD2. V lost 8 bases, J lost 7 bases, and 14 bases stayed unmatched. Germline V gene sequence: CDR1 LGHNT, CDR2 FRNRAP. The CDR3 sequence is 15 residues long. CDR3 coding DNA: TGTGCTAGTAGTGAGGCTTCGGTGGGAGGGAATGAGCAGTTCTTC. Its protein is CASSEASVGGNEQFF.

Of note for this clonotype: Because it lacks the conserved phenylalanine or tryptophan at the end, this CDR3 is likely a read error. The DNA is left out, because the CDR3 cannot be placed on it with certainty; the CDR3 is given as TCRdb lists it. The chain carries TRBV5-6 and TRBJ2-7; the D call in the table, TRBD1, was not verified against the DNA. The germline CDR1 and CDR2 sequences are SGHDT and YYEEEE. The CDR3 length is 18 residues, termini included. CDR3: CASSYRTRVAQKPLPQEI.

This clonotype was counted only a few times. V is TRBV28 and J is TRBJ1-5, with D possibly matching TRBD1 (6 bases). In germline, CDR1 is MDHEN, CDR2 SYDVKM. Trimming stripped 4 bases from V and 2 bases from J, with 12 bases between. The CDR3 loop spans 15 amino acids. Written as DNA, the CDR3 is TGTGCCAGCAGTTCGGGGGGCCAGGGCAATCAGCCCCAGCATTTT. Residues: CASSSGGQGNQPQHF. Filled out from reference TRBV28 and TRBJ1-5, the complete variable domain reads DVKVTQSSRYLVKRTGEKVFLECVQDMDHENMFWYRQDPGLGLRLIYFSYDVKMKEKGDIPEGYSVSREKKERFSLILESASTNQTSMYLCASSSGGQGNQPQHFGDGTRLSIL.

For this clonotype: This clone may be a read error of a much larger clone one base away. The CDR3 is CASKVAGATDKQYF. The CDR3 DNA reads TGTGCCAGCAAAGTAGCGGGAGCCACAGATAAGCAGTATTTT. V is TRBV6-2 or TRBV6-3 and J is TRBJ2-3; 9 bases map to TRBD2. The germline CDR1 and CDR2 sequences are MNHEY and SVGEGT. The CDR3 consists of 14 residues.